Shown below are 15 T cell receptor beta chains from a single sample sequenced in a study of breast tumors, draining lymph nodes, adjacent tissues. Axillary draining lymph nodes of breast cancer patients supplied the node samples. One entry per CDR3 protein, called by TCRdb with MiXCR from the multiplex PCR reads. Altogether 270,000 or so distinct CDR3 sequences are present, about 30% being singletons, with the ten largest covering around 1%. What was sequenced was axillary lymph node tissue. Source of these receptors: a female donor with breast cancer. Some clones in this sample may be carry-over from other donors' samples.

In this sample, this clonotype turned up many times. The CDR3 region is CASSLRLAGAGDNEQFF. The CDR3 DNA reads TGTGCCAGCAGCTTAAGGCTAGCGGGAGCTGGTGACAATGAGCAGTTCTTC. The J gene is TRBJ2-1, the V gene TRBV11-1; 10 nucleotides align to TRBD2. The CDR3 totals 17 residues. The germline gives CDR1 SGHAT, CDR2 FQDESV (reference sequence). V lost 2 bases to trimming and J lost 5 bases; unmatched junction nucleotides: 9. Complete variable domain (other parts from reference TRBV11-1 and TRBJ2-1): EAEVAQSPRYKITEKSQAVAFWCDPISGHATLYWYRQILGQGPELLVQFQDESVVDDSQLPKDRFSAERLKGVDSTLKIQPAELGDSAMYLCASSLRLAGAGDNEQFFGPGTRLTVL.

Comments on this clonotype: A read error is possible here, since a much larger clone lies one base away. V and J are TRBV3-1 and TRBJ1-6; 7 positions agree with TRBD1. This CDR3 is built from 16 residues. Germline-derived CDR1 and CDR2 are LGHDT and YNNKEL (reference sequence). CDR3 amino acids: CDSSQGPGGYNSPLHF. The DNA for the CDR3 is TGTGACAGCAGCCAAGGACCAGGGGGATATAATTCACCCCTCCACTTT. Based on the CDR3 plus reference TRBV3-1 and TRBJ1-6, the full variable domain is DTAVSQTPKYLVTQMGNDKSIKCEQNLGHDTMYWYKQDSKKFLKIMFSYNNKELIINETVPNRFSPKSPDKAHLNLHINSLELGDSAVYFCDSSQGPGGYNSPLHFGNGTRLTVT.

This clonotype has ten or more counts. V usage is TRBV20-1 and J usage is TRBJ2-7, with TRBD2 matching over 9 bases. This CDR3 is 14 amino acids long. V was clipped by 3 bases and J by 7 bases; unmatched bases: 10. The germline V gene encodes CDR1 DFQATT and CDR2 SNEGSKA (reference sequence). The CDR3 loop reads CSASRLAGSREQYF. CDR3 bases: TGCAGTGCTAGCCGGCTAGCGGGAAGTCGGGAGCAGTACTTC.

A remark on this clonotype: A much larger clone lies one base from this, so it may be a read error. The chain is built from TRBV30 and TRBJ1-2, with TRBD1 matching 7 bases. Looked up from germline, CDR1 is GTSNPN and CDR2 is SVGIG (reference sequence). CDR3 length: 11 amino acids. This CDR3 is CARSPGQGYTF. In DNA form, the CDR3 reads TGTGCCCGGAGCCCGGGACAGGGCTACACCTTC. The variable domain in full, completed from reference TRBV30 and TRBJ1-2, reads SQTIHQWPATLVQPVGSPLSLECTVEGTSNPNLYWYRQAAGRGLQLLFYSVGIGQISSEVPQNLSASRPQDRQFILSSKKLLLSDSGFYLCARSPGQGYTFGSGTRLTVV.

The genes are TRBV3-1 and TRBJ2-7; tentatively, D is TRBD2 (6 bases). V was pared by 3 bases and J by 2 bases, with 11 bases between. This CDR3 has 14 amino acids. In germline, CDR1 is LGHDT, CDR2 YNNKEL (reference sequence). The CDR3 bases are TGTGCCAGCAGCCAGCTCGGGACTCCCTACGAGCAGTACTTC. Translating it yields CASSQLGTPYEQYF.

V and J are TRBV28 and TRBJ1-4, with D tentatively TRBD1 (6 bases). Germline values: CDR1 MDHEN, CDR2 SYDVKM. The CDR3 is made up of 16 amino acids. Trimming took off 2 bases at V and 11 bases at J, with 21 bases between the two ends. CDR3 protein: CASSLKIGRGLWKLFF. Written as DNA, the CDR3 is TGTGCCAGCAGTTTAAAGATTGGCAGGGGATTATGGAAACTGTTTTTT.

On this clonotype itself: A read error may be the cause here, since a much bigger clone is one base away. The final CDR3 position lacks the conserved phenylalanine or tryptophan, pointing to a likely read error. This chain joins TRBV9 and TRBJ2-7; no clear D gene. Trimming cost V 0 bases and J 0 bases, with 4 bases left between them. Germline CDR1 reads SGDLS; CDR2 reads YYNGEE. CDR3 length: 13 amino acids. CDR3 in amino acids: CASSVDGSYEQYC. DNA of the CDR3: TGTGCCAGCAGCGTAGACGGCTCCTACGAGCAGTACTGC.

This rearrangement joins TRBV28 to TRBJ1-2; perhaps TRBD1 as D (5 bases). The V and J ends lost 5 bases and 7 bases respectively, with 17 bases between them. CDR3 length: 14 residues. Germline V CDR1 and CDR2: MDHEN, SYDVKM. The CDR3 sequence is CASSQSGTVSGYTF. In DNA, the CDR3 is TGTGCCAGCAGTCAAAGCGGGACTGTTAGTGGCTACACCTTC.

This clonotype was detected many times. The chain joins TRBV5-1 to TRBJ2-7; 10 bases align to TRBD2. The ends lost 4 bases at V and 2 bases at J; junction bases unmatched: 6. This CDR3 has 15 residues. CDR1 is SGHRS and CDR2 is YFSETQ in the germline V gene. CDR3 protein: CASSPEGTSAYEQYF. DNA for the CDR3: TGCGCCAGCAGCCCGGAAGGGACTAGCGCCTACGAGCAGTACTTC.

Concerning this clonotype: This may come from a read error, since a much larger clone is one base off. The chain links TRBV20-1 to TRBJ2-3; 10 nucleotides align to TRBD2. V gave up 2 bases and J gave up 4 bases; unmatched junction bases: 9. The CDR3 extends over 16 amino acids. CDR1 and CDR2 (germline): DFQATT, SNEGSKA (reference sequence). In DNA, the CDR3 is TGCAGTGCTAGACCCTTAGCGGGAGGCTTAGCAGATACGCAGTATTTT. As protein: CSARPLAGGLADTQYF.

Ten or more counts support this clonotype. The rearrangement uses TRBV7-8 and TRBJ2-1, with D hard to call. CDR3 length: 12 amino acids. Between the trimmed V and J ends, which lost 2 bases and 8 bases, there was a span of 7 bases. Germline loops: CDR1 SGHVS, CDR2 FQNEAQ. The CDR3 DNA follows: TGTGCCAGCAGCTTAAAAGGATATGAGCAGTTCTTC. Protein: CASSLKGYEQFF.

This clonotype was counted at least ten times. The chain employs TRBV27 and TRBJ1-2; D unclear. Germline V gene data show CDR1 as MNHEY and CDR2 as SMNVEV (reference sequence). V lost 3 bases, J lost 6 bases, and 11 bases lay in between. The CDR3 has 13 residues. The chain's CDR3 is CASSFGGRDGYTF. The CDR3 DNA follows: TGTGCCAGCAGTTTTGGCGGGAGGGATGGCTACACCTTC.

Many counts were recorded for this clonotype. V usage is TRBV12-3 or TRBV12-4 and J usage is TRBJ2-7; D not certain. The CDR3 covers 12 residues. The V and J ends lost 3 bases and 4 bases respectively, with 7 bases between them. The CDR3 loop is CASSFMGYEQYF. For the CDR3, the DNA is TGTGCCAGCAGTTTCATGGGATACGAGCAGTACTTC.

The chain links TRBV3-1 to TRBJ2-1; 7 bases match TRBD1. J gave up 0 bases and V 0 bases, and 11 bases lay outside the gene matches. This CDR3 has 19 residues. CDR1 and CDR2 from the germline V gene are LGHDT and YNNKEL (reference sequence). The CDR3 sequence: CASSQDYPTGLSSYNEQFF. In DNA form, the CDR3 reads TGTGCCAGCAGCCAAGATTATCCGACAGGGCTAAGCTCCTACAATGAGCAGTTCTTC.

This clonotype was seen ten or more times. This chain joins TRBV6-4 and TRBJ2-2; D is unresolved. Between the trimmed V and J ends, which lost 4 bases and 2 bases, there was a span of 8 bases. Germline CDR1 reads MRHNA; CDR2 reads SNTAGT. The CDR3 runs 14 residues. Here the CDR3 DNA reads TGTGCCAGCAGTGTGGTCAGCAACACCGGGGAGCTGTTTTTT. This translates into CASSVVSNTGELFF.